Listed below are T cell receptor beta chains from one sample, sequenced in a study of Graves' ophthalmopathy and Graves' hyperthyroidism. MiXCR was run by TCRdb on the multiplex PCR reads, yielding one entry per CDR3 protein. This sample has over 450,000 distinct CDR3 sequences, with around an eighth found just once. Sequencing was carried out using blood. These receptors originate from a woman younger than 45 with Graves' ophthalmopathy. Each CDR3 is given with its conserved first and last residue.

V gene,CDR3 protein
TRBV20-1,CSAFDRGLGYTF
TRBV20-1,CSARLLNSYEQYF
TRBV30,CAWSVSRGTEAFF
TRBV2,CASSVPRHTGELFF
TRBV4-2,CASSQAQAGWETQYF
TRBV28,CASSPLTGGFQETQYF
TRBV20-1,CRGREGYTEAFF
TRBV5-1,CASSRDRLGGELFF
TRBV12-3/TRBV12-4,CAGRDRGYGYTF
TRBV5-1,CASSLDTSGANVLTF
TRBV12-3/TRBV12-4,CASILGDTEAFF
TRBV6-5,CASSYTPDREAFF
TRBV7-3,CASSFTGGTNTEAFF
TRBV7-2,CASRGQGMNTETFF
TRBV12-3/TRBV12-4,CASSLAGAFYNSPLHF
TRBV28,CASDVAMNTEAFF
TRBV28,CASSLSRVTGYSNQPQHF
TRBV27,CASSHEQYF
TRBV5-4,CASRSGRTLNYGYTF
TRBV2,CASRIRQGAYTEAFF
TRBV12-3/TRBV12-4,CASNEAGARKAFF
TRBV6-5,CASSLDRGTSGNTIYF
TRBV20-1,CSATHARSSGGKETQYF
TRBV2,CASTQGAFLNTEAFF
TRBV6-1,CASSSGTILGNQPQHF
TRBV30,CAWRPTEAYEQYF
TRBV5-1,CASSFSTPEETQYF
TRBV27,CASSLGVFTYEQYF
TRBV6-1,CATRRQVFGNTIYF
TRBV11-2,CASDLGHEQYF
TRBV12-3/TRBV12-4,CASSLGGSSPLHF
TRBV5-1,CASSLVGGTGGTEAFF
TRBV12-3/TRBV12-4,CASSRLDRVDQPQHF
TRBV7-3,CASSLSHGEANYGYTF
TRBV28,CASRLGQGTYGYTF
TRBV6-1,CASRARTGELFF
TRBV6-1,CANANGRTEAFF
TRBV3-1,CASSQFGWDQPQHF
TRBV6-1,CASSKPLGEQYF
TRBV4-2,CASSGAPHYGYTF
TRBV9,CASSEDRANTEAFF
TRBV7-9,CASSLSAGMSSPLHF
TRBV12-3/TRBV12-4,CASNAGTEGQPQHF
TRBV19,CASSTTGGTTGELFF
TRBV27,CASSGGRAAYEQYF
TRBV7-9,CASSSSTGRETQYF
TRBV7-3,CASSLTAGGVYGYTF
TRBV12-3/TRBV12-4,CASSPRQGFTEAFF
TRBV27,CASSLSGRDEQYF
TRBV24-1,CATSAPGGTSGKKTQYF